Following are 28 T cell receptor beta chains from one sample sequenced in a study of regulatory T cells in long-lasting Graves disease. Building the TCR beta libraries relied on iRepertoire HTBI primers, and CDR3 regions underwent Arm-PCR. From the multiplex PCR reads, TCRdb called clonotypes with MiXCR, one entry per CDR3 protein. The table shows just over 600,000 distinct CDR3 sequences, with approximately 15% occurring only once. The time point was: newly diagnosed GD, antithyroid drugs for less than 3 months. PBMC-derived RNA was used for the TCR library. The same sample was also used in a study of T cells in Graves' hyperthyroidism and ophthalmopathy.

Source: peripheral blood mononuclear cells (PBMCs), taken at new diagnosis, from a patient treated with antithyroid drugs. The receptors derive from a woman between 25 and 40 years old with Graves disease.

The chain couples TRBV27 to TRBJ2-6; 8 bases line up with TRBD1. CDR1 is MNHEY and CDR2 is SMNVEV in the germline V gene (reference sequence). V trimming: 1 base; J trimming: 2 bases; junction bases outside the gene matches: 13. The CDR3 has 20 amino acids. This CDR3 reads CASSLLGQGAQGAGANVLTF. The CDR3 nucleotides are TGTGCCAGCAGTTTATTAGGCCAGGGGGCGCAAGGAGCTGGGGCCAACGTCCTGACTTTC.

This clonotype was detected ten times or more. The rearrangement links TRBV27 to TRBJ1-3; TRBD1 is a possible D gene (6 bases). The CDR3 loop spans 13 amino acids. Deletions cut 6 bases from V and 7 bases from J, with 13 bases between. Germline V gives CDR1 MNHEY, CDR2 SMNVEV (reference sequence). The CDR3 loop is CASRDRGVNTIYF. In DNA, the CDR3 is TGTGCCAGCAGAGATAGGGGGGTGAACACCATATATTTT.

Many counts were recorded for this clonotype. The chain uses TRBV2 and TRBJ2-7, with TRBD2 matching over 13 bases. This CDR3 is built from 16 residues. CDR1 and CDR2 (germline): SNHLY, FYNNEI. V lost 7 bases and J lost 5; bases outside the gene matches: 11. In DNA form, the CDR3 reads TGTGCCAGCACCCCGGTGGGTGGACTAGCGGGAGACGAGCAGTACTTC. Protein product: CASTPVGGLAGDEQYF.

CDR3 sequence reads: CASSLSPGTEAFF. The CDR3 DNA reads TGCGCCAGCAGCTTGTCCCCGGGGACTGAAGCTTTCTTT. The rearrangement links TRBV5-1 to TRBJ1-1; D not resolved. The germline CDR1 and CDR2 sequences are SGHRS and YFSETQ. Trimming took 1 base from V and 5 from J, leaving 9 bases between them. The CDR3 contains 13 residues.

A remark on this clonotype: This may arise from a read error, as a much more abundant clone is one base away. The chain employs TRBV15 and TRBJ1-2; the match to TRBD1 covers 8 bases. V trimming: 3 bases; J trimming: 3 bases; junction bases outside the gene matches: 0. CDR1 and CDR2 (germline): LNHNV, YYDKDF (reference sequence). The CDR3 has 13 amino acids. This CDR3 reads CATSRTGDYGYTF. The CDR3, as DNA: TGTGCCACCAGCAGGACAGGGGACTATGGCTACACCTTC.

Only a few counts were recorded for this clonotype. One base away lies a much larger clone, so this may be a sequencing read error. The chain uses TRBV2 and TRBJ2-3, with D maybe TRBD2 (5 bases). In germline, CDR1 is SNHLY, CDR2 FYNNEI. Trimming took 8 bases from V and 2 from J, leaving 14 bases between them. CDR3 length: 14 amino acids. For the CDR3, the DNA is TGTGCCAGCCGGTTGAGGGAGATCACAGATACGCAGTATTTT. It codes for CASRLREITDTQYF.

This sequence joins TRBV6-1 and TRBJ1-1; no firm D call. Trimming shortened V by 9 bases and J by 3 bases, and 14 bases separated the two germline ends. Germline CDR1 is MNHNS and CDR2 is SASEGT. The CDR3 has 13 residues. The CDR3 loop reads CASRISGYTEAFF. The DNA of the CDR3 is TGTGCCAGTCGAATCTCGGGATACACTGAAGCTTTCTTT.

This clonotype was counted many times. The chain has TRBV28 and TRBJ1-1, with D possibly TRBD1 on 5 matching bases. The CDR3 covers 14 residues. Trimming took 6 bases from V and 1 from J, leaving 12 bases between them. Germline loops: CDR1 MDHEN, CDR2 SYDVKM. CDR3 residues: CASRNRLPNTEAFF. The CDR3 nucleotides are TGTGCCAGCAGAAACAGGCTGCCGAACACTGAAGCTTTCTTT.

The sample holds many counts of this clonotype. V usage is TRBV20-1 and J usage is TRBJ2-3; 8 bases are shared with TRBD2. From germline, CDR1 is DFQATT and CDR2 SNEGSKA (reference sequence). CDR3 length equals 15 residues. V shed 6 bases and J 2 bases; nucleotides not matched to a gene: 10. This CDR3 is CSAPEAREVTDTQYF. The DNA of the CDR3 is TGCAGTGCCCCCGAGGCGCGGGAGGTCACAGATACGCAGTATTTT.

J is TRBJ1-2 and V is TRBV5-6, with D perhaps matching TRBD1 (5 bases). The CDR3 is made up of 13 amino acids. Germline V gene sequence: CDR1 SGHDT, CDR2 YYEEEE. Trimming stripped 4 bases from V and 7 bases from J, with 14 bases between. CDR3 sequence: CASSPPGGAGYTF. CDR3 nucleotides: TGTGCCAGCAGCCCCCCAGGAGGGGCTGGCTACACCTTC. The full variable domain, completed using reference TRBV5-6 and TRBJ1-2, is DAGVTQSPTHLIKTRGQQVTLRCSPKSGHDTVSWYQQALGQGPQFIFQYYEEEERQRGNFPDRFSGHQFPNYSSELNVNALLLGDSALYLCASSPPGGAGYTFGSGTRLTVV.

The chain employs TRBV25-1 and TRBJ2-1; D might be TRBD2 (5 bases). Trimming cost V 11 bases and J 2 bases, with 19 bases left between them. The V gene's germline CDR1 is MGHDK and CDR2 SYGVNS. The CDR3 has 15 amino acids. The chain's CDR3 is CASHLRRAAYNEQFF. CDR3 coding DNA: TGTGCCTCCCACTTAAGGCGGGCGGCCTACAATGAGCAGTTCTTC. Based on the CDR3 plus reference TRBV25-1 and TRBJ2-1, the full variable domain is EADIYQTPRYLVIGTGKKITLECSQTMGHDKMYWYQQDPGMELHLIHYSYGVNSTEKGDLSSESTVSRIRTEHFPLTLESARPSHTSQYLCASHLRRAAYNEQFFGPGTRLTVL.

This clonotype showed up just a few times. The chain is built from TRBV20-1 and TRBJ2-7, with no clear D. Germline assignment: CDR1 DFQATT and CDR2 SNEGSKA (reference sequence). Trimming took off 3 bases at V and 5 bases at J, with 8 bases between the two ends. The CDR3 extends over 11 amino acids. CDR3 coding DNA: TGCAGTGCTAGGAATGTGGACGAGCAGTACTTC. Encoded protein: CSARNVDEQYF.

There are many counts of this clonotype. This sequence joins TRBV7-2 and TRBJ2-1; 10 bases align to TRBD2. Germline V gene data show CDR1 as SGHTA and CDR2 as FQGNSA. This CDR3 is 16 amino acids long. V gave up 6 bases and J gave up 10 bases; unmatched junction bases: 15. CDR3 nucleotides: TGTGCCAGCAGAGATGGGCCCAGCGGGAGGGCCGGGGAGCAGTTCTTC. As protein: CASRDGPSGRAGEQFF.

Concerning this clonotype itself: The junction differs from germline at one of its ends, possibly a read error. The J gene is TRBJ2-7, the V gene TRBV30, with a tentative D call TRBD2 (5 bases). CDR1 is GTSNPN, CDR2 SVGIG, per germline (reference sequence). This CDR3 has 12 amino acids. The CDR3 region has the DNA TGTGGCTGGAGCGGCGGGCCCGCCATCCAGTACTTC. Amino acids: CGWSGGPAIQYF.

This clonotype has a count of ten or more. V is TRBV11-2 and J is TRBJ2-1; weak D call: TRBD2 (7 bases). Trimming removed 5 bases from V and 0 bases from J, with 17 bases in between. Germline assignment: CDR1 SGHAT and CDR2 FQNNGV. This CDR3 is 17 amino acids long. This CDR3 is CASSAGRGRASYNEQFF. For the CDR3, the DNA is TGTGCCAGCAGCGCCGGGCGGGGGCGAGCCTCCTACAATGAGCAGTTCTTC. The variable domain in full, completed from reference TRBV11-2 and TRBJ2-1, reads EAGVAQSPRYKIIEKRQSVAFWCNPISGHATLYWYQQILGQGPKLLIQFQNNGVVDDSQLPKDRFSAERLKGVDSTLKIQPAKLEDSAVYLCASSAGRGRASYNEQFFGPGTRLTVL.

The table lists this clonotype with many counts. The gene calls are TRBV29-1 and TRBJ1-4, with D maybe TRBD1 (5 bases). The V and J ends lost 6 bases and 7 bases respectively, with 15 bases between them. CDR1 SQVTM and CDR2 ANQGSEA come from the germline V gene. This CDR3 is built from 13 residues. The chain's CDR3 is CSVSNTQGEKLFF. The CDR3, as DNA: TGCAGCGTATCAAATACCCAGGGTGAAAAACTGTTTTTT.

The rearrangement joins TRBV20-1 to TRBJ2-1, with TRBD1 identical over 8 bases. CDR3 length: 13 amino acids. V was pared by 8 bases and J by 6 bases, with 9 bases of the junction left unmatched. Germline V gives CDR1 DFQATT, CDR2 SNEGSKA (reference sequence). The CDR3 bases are TGCAGTCTACTGGGACAGGTCCCCAATGAGCAGTTCTTC. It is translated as CSLLGQVPNEQFF.

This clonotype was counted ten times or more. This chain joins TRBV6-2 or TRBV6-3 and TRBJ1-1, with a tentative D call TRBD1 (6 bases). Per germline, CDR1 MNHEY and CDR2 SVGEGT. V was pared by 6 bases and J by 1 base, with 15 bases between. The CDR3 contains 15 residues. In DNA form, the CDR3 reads TGTGCCAGCAGACCGGGGCAGGGGTGGAACACTGAAGCTTTCTTT. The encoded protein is CASRPGQGWNTEAFF.

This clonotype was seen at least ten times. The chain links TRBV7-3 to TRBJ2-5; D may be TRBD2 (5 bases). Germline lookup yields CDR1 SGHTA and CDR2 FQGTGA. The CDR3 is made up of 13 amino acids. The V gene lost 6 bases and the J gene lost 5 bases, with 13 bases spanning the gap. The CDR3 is CASSPLGGETQYF. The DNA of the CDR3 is TGTGCCAGCAGTCCCTTGGGCGGGGAGACCCAGTACTTC.

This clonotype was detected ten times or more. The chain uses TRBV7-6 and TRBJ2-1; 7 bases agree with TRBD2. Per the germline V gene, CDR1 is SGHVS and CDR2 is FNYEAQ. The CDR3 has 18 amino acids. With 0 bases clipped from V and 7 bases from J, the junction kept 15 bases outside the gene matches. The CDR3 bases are TGTGCCAGCAGCTTAGCCCCGGGGGGACGGACCGCTGGAAATGAGCAGTTCTTC. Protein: CASSLAPGGRTAGNEQFF.

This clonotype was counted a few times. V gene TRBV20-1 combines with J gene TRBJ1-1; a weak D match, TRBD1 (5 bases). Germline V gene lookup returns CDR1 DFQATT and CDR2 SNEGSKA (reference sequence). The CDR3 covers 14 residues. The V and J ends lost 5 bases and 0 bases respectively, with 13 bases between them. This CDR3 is CSAPIQALNTEAFF. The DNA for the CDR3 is TGCAGTGCTCCTATACAGGCCCTGAACACTGAAGCTTTCTTT.

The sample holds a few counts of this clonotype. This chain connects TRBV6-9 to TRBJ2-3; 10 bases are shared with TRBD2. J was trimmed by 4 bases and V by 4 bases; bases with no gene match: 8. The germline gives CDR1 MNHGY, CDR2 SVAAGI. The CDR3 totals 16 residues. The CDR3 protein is CASSWASGRYPDTQYF. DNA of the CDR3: TGTGCCAGCAGTTGGGCTAGCGGGAGATACCCAGATACGCAGTATTTT.

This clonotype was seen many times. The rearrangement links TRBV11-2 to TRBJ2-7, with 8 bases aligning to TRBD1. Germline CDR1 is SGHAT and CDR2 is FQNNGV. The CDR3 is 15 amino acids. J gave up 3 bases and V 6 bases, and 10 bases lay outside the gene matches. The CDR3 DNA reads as TGTGCCAGCAGTCCCGACAGGGGCGGGTTCTACGAGCAGTACTTC. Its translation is CASSPDRGGFYEQYF.

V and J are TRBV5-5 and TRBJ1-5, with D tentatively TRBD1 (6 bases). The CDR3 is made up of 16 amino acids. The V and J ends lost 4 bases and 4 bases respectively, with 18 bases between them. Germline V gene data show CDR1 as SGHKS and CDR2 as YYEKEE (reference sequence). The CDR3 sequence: CASSGGQPNLNQPQHF. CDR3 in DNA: TGTGCCAGCAGCGGAGGACAGCCTAATTTGAATCAGCCCCAGCATTTT.

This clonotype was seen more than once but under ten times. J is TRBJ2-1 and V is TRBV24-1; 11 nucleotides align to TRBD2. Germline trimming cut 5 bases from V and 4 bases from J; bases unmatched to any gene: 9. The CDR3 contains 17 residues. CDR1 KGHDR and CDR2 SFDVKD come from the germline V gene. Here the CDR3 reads CATSARPTSGTYNEQFF. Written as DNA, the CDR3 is TGTGCCACCAGTGCCCGCCCGACTAGCGGGACTTACAATGAGCAGTTCTTC.

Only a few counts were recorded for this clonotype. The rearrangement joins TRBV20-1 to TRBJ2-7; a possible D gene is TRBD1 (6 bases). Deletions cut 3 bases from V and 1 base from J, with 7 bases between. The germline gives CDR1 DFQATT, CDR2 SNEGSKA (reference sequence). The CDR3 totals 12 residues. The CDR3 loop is CSASQGSYEQYF. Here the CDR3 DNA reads TGCAGTGCTAGCCAGGGGTCCTACGAGCAGTACTTC.

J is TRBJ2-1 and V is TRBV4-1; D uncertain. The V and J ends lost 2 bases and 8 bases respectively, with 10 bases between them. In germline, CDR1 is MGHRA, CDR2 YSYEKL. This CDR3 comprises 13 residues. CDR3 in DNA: TGCGCCAGCAGCCAACTACGGGTAGATGAGCAGTTCTTC. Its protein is CASSQLRVDEQFF.

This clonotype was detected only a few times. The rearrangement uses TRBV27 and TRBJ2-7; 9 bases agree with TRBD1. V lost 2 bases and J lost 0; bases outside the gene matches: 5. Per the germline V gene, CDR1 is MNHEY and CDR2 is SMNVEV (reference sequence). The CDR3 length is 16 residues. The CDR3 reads CASSLDPGQGSYEQYF. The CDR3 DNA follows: TGTGCCAGCAGTTTAGACCCGGGACAGGGCTCCTACGAGCAGTACTTC.